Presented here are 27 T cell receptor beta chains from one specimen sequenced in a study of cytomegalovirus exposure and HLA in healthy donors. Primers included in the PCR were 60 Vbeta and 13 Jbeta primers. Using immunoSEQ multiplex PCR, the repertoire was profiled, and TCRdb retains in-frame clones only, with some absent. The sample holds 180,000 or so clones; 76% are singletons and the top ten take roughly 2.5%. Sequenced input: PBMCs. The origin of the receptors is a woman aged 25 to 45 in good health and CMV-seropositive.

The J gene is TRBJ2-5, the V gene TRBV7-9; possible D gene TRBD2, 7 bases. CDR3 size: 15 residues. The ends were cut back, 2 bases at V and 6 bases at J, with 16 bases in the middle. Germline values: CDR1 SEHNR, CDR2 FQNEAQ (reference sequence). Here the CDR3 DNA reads TGTGCCAGCAGCTTATGGGGGGGCCGAGAAAAGACCCAGTACTTC. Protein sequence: CASSLWGGREKTQYF.

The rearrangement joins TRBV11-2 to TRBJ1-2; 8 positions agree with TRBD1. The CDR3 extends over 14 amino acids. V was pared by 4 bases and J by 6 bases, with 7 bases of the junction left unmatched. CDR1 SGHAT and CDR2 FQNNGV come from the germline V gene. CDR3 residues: CASSYNRGSNGYTF. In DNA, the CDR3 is TGTGCCAGCAGCTATAACAGGGGGTCGAATGGCTACACCTTC.

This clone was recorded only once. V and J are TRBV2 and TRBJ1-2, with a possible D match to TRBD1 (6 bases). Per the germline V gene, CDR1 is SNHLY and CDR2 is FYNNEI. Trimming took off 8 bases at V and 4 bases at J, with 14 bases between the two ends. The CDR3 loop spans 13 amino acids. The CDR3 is CASGSRGTYGYTF. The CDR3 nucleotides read TGTGCCAGCGGGTCCAGGGGAACCTATGGCTACACCTTC.

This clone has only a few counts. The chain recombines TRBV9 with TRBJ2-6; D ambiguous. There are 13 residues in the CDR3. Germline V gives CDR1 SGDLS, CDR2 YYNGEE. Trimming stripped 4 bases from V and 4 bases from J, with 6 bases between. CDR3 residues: CASSPSGANVLTF. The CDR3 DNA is TGTGCCAGCAGCCCATCCGGGGCCAACGTCCTGACTTTC.

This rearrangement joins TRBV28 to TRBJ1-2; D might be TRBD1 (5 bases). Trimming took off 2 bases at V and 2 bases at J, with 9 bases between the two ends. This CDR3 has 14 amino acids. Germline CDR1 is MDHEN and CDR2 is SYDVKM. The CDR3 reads CASSLDSLNYGYTF. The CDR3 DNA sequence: TGTGCCAGCAGTTTAGACAGTCTGAACTATGGCTACACCTTC.

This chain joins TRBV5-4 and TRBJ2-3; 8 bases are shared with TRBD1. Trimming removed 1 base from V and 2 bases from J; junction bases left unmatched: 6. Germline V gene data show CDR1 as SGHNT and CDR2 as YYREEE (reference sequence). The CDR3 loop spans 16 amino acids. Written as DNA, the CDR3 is TGTGCCAGCAGCTTGCCCCGGACAGGGAACACAGATACGCAGTATTTT. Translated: CASSLPRTGNTDTQYF.

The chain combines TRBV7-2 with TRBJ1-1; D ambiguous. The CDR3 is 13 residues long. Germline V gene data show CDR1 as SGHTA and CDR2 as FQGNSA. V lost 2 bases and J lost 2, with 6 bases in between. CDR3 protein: CASSLSSNTEAFF. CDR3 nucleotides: TGTGCCAGCAGCTTATCGTCCAACACTGAAGCTTTCTTT.

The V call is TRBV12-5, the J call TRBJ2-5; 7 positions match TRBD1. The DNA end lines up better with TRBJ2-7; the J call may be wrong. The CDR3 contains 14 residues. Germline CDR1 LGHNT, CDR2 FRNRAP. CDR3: CASGLSTGFGEQYF. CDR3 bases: TGTGCTAGTGGTTTGTCGACAGGGTTCGGCGAGCAGTACTTC.

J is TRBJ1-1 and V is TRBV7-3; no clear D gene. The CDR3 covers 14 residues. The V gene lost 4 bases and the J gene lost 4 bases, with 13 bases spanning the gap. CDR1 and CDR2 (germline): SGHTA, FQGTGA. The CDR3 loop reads CASSSLRSCTEAFF. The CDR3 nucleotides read TGTGCCAGCAGCTCCCTTCGAAGCTGCACTGAAGCTTTCTTT.

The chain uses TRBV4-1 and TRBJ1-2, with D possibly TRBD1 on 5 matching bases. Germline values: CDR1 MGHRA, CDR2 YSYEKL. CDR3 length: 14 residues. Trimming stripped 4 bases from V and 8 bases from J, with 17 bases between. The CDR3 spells CASSLNRWAGGYTF. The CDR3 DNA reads TGCGCCAGCAGCCTTAACAGGTGGGCGGGAGGCTACACCTTC.

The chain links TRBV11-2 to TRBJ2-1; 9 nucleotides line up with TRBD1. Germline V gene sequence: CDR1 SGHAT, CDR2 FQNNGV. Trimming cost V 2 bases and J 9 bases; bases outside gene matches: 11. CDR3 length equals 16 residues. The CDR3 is CASSLPGQGFPGEQFF. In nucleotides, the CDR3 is TGTGCCAGCAGCTTACCGGGACAGGGTTTTCCCGGTGAGCAGTTCTTC.

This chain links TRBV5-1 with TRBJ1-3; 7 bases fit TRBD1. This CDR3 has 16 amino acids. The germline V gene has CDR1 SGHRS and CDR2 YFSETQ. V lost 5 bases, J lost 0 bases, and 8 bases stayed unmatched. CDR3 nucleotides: TGCGCCAGCAGATCTCCGACAGGGAGCTCTGGAAACACCATATATTTT. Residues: CASRSPTGSSGNTIYF.

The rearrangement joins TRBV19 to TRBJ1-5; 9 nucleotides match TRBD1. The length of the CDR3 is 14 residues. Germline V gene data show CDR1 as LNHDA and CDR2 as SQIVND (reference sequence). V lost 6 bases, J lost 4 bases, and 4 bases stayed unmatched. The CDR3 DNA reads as TGTGCCAGTAGGAGGACAGGGGTTAATCAGCCCCAGCATTTT. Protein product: CASRRTGVNQPQHF.

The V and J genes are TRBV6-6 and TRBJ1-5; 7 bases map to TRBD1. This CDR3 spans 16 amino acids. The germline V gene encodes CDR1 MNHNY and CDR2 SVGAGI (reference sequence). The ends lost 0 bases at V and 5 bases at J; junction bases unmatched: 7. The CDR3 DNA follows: TGTGCCAGCAGTTACTCTAGCAGGGGGGCAGATCAGCCCCAGCATTTT. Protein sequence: CASSYSSRGADQPQHF.

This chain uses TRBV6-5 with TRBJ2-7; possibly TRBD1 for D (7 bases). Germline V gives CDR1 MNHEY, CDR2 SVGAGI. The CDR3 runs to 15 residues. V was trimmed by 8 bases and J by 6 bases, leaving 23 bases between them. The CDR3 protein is CASLTEGQIAGEQYF. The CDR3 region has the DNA TGTGCCAGCTTGACGGAGGGACAGATCGCAGGCGAGCAGTACTTC.

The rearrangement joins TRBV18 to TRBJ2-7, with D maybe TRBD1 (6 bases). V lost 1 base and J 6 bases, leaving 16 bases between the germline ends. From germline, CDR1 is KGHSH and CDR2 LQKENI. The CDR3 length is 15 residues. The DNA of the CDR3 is TGTGCCAGCTCACCACGCTTGGACAGACGGGGCGAGCAGTACTTC. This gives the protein CASSPRLDRRGEQYF.

The DNA of the CDR3 is TGTGCCAGCAGCTTAACGGGACAGAGTACCTACGAGCAGTACTTC. Its protein is CASSLTGQSTYEQYF. The gene calls are TRBV7-2 and TRBJ2-7, with 7 bases fitting TRBD1. CDR1 SGHTA and CDR2 FQGNSA come from the germline V gene. V shed 2 bases and J 2 bases; nucleotides not matched to a gene: 6. This CDR3 spans 15 amino acids.

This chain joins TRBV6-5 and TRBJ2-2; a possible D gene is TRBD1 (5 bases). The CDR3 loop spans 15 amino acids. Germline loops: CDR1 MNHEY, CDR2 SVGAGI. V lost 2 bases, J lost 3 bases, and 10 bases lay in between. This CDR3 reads CASSYQGEDTGELFF. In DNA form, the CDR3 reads TGTGCCAGCAGTTACCAGGGTGAGGACACCGGGGAGCTGTTTTTT.

The CDR3, as DNA: TGTGCCAGCAGGTATGGGACAGTCTCTGGAAACACCATATATTTT. Translated: CASRYGTVSGNTIYF. The chain recombines TRBV28 with TRBJ1-3, with TRBD1 identical over 7 bases. This CDR3 comprises 15 residues. Germline V gene sequence: CDR1 MDHEN, CDR2 SYDVKM. Trimming at V came to 6 bases and at J to 0 bases, leaving 5 bases not matched to a gene.

The CDR3 protein is CASSPPQGWGALASYEQYF. The CDR3 DNA reads as TGTGCCAGCAGCCCACCACAGGGGTGGGGGGCCCTAGCTTCCTACGAGCAGTACTTC. The V gene is TRBV7-9, the J gene TRBJ2-7, with D possibly matching TRBD1 (7 bases). The V and J ends lost 5 bases and 1 base respectively, with 27 bases between them. This CDR3 has 19 amino acids. The germline V gene encodes CDR1 SEHNR and CDR2 FQNEAQ (reference sequence).

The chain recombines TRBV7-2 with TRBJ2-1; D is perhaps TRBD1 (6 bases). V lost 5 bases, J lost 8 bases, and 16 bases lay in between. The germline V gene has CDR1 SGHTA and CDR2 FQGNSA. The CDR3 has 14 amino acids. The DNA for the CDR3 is TGTGCCAGCAGCATCGGACCCTCAGGGGATGAGCAGTTCTTC. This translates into CASSIGPSGDEQFF.

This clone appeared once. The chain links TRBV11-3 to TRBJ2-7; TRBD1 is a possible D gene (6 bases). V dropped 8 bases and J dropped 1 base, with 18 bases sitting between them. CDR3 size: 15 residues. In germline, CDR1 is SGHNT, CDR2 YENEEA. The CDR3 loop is CASVKNREASYEQYF. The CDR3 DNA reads TGTGCCAGCGTGAAAAACAGGGAAGCATCCTACGAGCAGTACTTC.

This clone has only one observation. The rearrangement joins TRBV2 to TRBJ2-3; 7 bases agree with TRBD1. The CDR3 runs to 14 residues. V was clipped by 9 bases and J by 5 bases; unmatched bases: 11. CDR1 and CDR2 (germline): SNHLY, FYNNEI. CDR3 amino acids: CARAGGTRGDTQYF. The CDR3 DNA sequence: TGTGCCAGGGCAGGGGGTACCCGGGGAGATACGCAGTATTTT.

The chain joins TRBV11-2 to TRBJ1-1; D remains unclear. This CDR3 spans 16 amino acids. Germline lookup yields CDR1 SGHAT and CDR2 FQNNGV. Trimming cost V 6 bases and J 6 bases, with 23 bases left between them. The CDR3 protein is CASRPPTQRGQAEAFF. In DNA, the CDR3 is TGTGCCAGCAGACCACCGACCCAAAGAGGGCAGGCTGAAGCTTTCTTT.

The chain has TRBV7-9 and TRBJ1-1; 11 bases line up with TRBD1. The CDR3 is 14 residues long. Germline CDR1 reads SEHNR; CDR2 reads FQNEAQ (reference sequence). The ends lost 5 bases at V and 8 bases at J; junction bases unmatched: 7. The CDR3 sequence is CASSNQGQGGEAFF. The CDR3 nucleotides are TGTGCCAGCAGCAACCAGGGACAGGGGGGGGAAGCTTTCTTT.

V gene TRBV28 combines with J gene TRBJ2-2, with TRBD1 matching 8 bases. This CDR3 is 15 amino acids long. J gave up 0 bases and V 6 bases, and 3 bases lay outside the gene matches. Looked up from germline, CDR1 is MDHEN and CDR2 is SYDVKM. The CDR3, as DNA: TGTGCCAGCAGACGACAGGGGCCGAACACCGGGGAGCTGTTTTTT. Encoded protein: CASRRQGPNTGELFF.

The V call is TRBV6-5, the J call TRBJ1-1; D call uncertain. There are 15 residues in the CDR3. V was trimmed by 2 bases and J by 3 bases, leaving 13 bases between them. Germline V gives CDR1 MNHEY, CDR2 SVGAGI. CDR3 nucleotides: TGTGCCAGCAGTTACGGAGCTCGAGGCGACACTGAAGCTTTCTTT. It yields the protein CASSYGARGDTEAFF.